The 29 T cell receptor beta chains presented below share a single source sample, sequenced in a study of neoadjuvant anti-PD-1 for oral cavity cancer. Documented time point: after neoadjuvant nivolumab, at surgical resection. TCRdb's copy holds only in-frame clones and misses some; the assay was immunoSEQ multiplex PCR. The table lists about 39,000 clones, about three quarters of them singletons, with 4.8% in the top ten. Sequenced material: PBMCs, taken after nivolumab (anti-PD-1) treatment. The receptors were gathered from a person between 35 and 79 years old with oral cavity squamous cell carcinoma.

The chain is built from TRBV5-1 and TRBJ1-2; D is possibly TRBD1 (5 bases). Germline lookup yields CDR1 SGHRS and CDR2 YFSETQ. CDR3 length equals 15 residues. V lost 4 bases and J lost 6, with 19 bases in between. Here the CDR3 DNA reads TGCGCCAGCAGCCAGTCAGGGTCAACTCCTAATGGCTACACCTTC. Amino acid sequence: CASSQSGSTPNGYTF.

V usage is TRBV19 and J usage is TRBJ2-7; D is possibly TRBD1 (5 bases). The germline V gene has CDR1 LNHDA and CDR2 SQIVND (reference sequence). The V gene lost 1 base and the J gene lost 3 bases, with 13 bases spanning the gap. The CDR3 consists of 15 residues. The CDR3 here is CASSIAGPRGYEQYF. Written as DNA, the CDR3 is TGTGCCAGTAGTATAGCAGGGCCACGAGGCTACGAGCAGTACTTC.

The rearrangement joins TRBV5-6 to TRBJ1-1, with D perhaps matching TRBD1 (6 bases). Trimming left V 6 bases short and J 6 bases short, with 12 bases between. This CDR3 is 12 amino acids long. The germline V gene has CDR1 SGHDT and CDR2 YYEEEE. The CDR3 spells CASTGQRAEAFF. The CDR3 bases are TGTGCCAGCACCGGACAGCGAGCTGAAGCTTTCTTT.

The rearrangement links TRBV5-6 to TRBJ1-5; 10 positions match TRBD1. Germline CDR1 reads SGHDT; CDR2 reads YYEEEE. V was clipped by 4 bases and J by 1 base; unmatched bases: 5. The CDR3 covers 16 residues. In nucleotides, the CDR3 is TGTGCCAGCAGCCGGACAGGGGGTAAGAGCAATCAGCCCCAGCATTTT. Amino acid sequence: CASSRTGGKSNQPQHF.

The chain employs TRBV14 and TRBJ2-5; 11 nucleotides match TRBD1. The length of the CDR3 is 15 residues. V was pared by 3 bases and J by 4 bases, with 4 bases of the junction left unmatched. Germline V lookup: CDR1 SGHDN, CDR2 FVKESK. In DNA form, the CDR3 reads TGTGCCAGCAGCCACAGGGGACAGGGGGGAGAGACCCAGTACTTC. Translation gives CASSHRGQGGETQYF.

CDR3 in amino acids: CATRTSGETRGEQFF. DNA of the CDR3: TGTGCCACCAGGACTAGCGGGGAAACAAGGGGTGAGCAGTTCTTC. The rearrangement joins TRBV15 to TRBJ2-1; 11 bases align to TRBD2. The CDR3 totals 15 residues. The germline V gene encodes CDR1 LNHNV and CDR2 YYDKDF (reference sequence). V dropped 6 bases and J dropped 9; count of bases not matched to a gene: 10.

J is TRBJ2-4 and V is TRBV19, with 7 bases matching TRBD1. CDR3 size: 16 residues. CDR1 LNHDA and CDR2 SQIVND come from the germline V gene (reference sequence). Trimming took 11 bases from V and 0 from J; bases not matched to a gene: 13. CDR3 sequence: CAAPTTGALAKNIQYF. As DNA, the CDR3 is TGTGCCGCCCCCACCACAGGGGCTTTAGCCAAAAACATTCAGTACTTC.

The gene calls are TRBV7-2 and TRBJ2-7, with TRBD1 matching 8 bases. CDR3 size: 15 residues. Per the germline V gene, CDR1 is SGHTA and CDR2 is FQGNSA. Germline trimming cut 1 base from V and 4 bases from J; bases unmatched to any gene: 6. The CDR3 sequence: CASSLVVGQGYEQYF. The CDR3 DNA reads TGTGCCAGCAGCTTAGTGGTTGGACAGGGTTACGAGCAGTACTTC.

This chain connects TRBV11-2 to TRBJ2-2, with D possibly TRBD2 on 5 matching bases. Deletions cut 6 bases from V and 2 bases from J, with 13 bases between. Germline CDR1 SGHAT, CDR2 FQNNGV. The CDR3 consists of 15 residues. CDR3 nucleotide sequence: TGTGCCAGCAGACACCGGGATTTCAACACCGGGGAGCTGTTTTTT. Protein product: CASRHRDFNTGELFF.

The chain carries TRBV5-1 and TRBJ2-5, with D possibly being TRBD1 (5 bases). Germline V gene lookup returns CDR1 SGHRS and CDR2 YFSETQ. CDR3 length: 15 amino acids. Trimming removed 0 bases from V and 5 bases from J, with 14 bases in between. CDR3 sequence (DNA): TGCGCCAGCAGCTTGGGCACAGGTCTGGGGGAGACCCAGTACTTC. Encoded protein: CASSLGTGLGETQYF.

The rearrangement uses TRBV15 and TRBJ2-1; tentatively, D is TRBD1 (5 bases). Per the germline V gene, CDR1 is LNHNV and CDR2 is YYDKDF (reference sequence). The CDR3 is 14 amino acids. With 1 base removed from V and 9 bases from J, the gap between germline ends came to 13 bases. As DNA, the CDR3 is TGTGCCACCAGCAGAGTATCAGGGATAAGTGAGCAGTTCTTC. As protein: CATSRVSGISEQFF.

The chain carries TRBV5-1 and TRBJ1-3; D not resolved. Looked up from germline, CDR1 is SGHRS and CDR2 is YFSETQ. The V gene lost 0 bases and the J gene lost 0 bases, with 13 bases spanning the gap. This CDR3 is 17 amino acids long. CDR3 sequence reads: CASSLDAGSPSGNTIYF. In DNA, the CDR3 is TGCGCCAGCAGCTTGGATGCGGGGTCCCCCTCTGGAAACACCATATATTTT. Using reference TRBV5-1 and TRBJ1-3 for the parts outside the CDR3, the full variable domain is KAGVTQTPRYLIKTRGQQVTLSCSPISGHRSVSWYQQTPGQGLQFLFEYFSETQRNKGNFPGRFSGRQFSNSRSEMNVSTLELGDSALYLCASSLDAGSPSGNTIYFGEGSWLTVV.

V is TRBV7-9 and J is TRBJ1-1; D is uncertain. The V end was cut by 5 bases, the J end by 5 bases, with 18 bases between. There are 15 residues in the CDR3. Germline assignment: CDR1 SEHNR and CDR2 FQNEAQ (reference sequence). The CDR3 sequence: CASSTRTHGRTEAFF. The CDR3 nucleotides read TGTGCCAGCAGCACCCGGACCCACGGGAGGACTGAAGCTTTCTTT.

The chain carries TRBV6-5 and TRBJ2-1; D remains unclear. Trimming shortened V by 0 bases and J by 5 bases, and 14 bases separated the two germline ends. CDR1 and CDR2 from the germline V gene are MNHEY and SVGAGI. CDR3 size: 16 residues. CDR3 sequence reads: CASSYSSNPADNEQFF. The CDR3 region has the DNA TGTGCCAGCAGTTACTCGAGTAACCCGGCGGACAATGAGCAGTTCTTC.

The chain has TRBV19 and TRBJ1-1; D uncertain. The CDR3 length is 15 residues. Germline V gene sequence: CDR1 LNHDA, CDR2 SQIVND (reference sequence). The germline V and J ends were trimmed by 4 bases and 0 bases, with 12 bases remaining between them. CDR3 DNA sequence: TGTGCCAGTAGTACCCCCAGGATCATGAACACTGAAGCTTTCTTT. Translation gives CASSTPRIMNTEAFF.

This clone was picked up a small number of times. This rearrangement joins TRBV28 to TRBJ1-2; D call uncertain. The CDR3 is 14 amino acids. Germline V CDR1 and CDR2: MDHEN, SYDVKM. Trimming took 2 bases from V and 4 from J, leaving 11 bases between them. The CDR3 sequence: CASSLSTAPYGYTF. In DNA form, the CDR3 reads TGTGCCAGCAGTTTAAGCACGGCACCCTATGGCTACACCTTC.

The chain carries TRBV7-9 and TRBJ2-5; either TRBD1 or TRBD2 may supply D (5 bases each). The CDR3 extends over 15 amino acids. V lost 1 base and J lost 5, with 14 bases in between. The germline V gene encodes CDR1 SEHNR and CDR2 FQNEAQ (reference sequence). CDR3 loop: CASSLGGFMKETQYF. For the CDR3, the DNA is TGTGCCAGCAGCTTAGGGGGGTTCATGAAGGAGACCCAGTACTTC.

The CDR3 DNA follows: TGTGCCTGGAGTGTAAGCGACAGCCTTAATCAGCCCCAGCATTTT. Protein: CAWSVSDSLNQPQHF. This rearrangement joins TRBV30 to TRBJ1-5, with D possibly being TRBD1 (5 bases). Germline CDR1 reads GTSNPN; CDR2 reads SVGIG (reference sequence). CDR3 size: 15 residues. V was trimmed by 0 bases and J by 4 bases, leaving 13 bases between them.

This clone appeared a single time. The chain is built from TRBV6-5 and TRBJ1-6; 7 bases align to TRBD1. Germline CDR1 MNHEY, CDR2 SVGAGI. V was clipped by 6 bases and J by 5 bases; unmatched bases: 4. The CDR3 runs 14 residues. CDR3 nucleotide sequence: TGTGCCAGCAGAACCGGGACAGATAATTCACCCCTCCACTTT. This gives the protein CASRTGTDNSPLHF.

This clone was recorded a few times. J is TRBJ1-6 and V is TRBV1; no DNA check was done on the table's D call, TRBD1. TRBV1 is listed as a pseudogene. This CDR3 has 14 residues. In DNA, the CDR3 is TGCACCAGCAGCCGAGCAGGGGTAGGTTCACCCCTCCACTTT. Translated, it gives CTSSRAGVGSPLHF.

V is TRBV6-4 and J is TRBJ2-3; 10 positions agree with TRBD2. Germline lookup yields CDR1 MRHNA and CDR2 SNTAGT. The CDR3 runs to 16 residues. V gave up 4 bases and J gave up 6 bases; unmatched junction bases: 10. CDR3 in amino acids: CASSGGAGGALDTQYF. The CDR3, as DNA: TGTGCCAGCAGTGGAGGAGCGGGAGGGGCCCTGGATACGCAGTATTTT.

This sequence joins TRBV7-9 and TRBJ1-2; tentatively, D is TRBD1 (6 bases). Germline V lookup: CDR1 SEHNR, CDR2 FQNEAQ (reference sequence). Trimming pared 8 bases from V and 3 bases from J, leaving 19 bases between. The CDR3 is 15 residues long. This chain's CDR3 is CASLNGGAWDYGYTF. The CDR3 DNA reads as TGTGCCAGCCTAAACGGGGGCGCTTGGGACTATGGCTACACCTTC. The whole variable domain, filled in from reference TRBV7-9 and TRBJ1-2, reads DTGVSQNPRHKITKRGQNVTFRCDPISEHNRLYWYRQTLGQGPEFLTYFQNEAQLEKSRLLSDRFSAERPKGSFSTLEIQRTEQGDSAMYLCASLNGGAWDYGYTFGSGTRLTVV.

The rearrangement links TRBV6-5 to TRBJ1-5; D is unclear. Germline CDR1 reads MNHEY; CDR2 reads SVGAGI. The V and J ends lost 4 bases and 0 bases respectively, with 7 bases between them. The CDR3 covers 14 residues. The CDR3 sequence: CASSLGRSNQPQHF. The CDR3 nucleotides read TGTGCCAGCAGTTTAGGACGTAGCAATCAGCCCCAGCATTTT.

This chain uses TRBV5-4 with TRBJ1-2; 9 bases map to TRBD1. The CDR3 length is 14 residues. Germline V gene sequence: CDR1 SGHNT, CDR2 YYREEE (reference sequence). Losses at the gene ends were 4 bases for V and 2 bases for J; bases not matched to a gene: 3. The CDR3 here is CASSRTGENYGYTF. CDR3 DNA sequence: TGTGCCAGCAGCCGGACAGGGGAGAACTATGGCTACACCTTC.

This clone was picked up a small number of times. The chain has TRBV6-1 and TRBJ2-5, with TRBD2 matching 7 bases. The CDR3 runs to 16 residues. Germline V gene sequence: CDR1 MNHNS, CDR2 SASEGT. V was clipped by 1 base and J by 1 base; unmatched bases: 6. In DNA, the CDR3 is TGTGCCAGCAGTGAAGGGTTTGGGAGGGTCCAAGAGACCCAGTACTTC. This sequence encodes CASSEGFGRVQETQYF.

This chain connects TRBV7-6 to TRBJ1-1, with 7 bases that match TRBD1. With 4 bases clipped from V and 3 bases from J, the junction kept 8 bases outside the gene matches. Germline values: CDR1 SGHVS, CDR2 FNYEAQ. This CDR3 comprises 15 residues. The CDR3 loop reads CASSSPGGVDTEAFF. CDR3 sequence (DNA): TGTGCCAGCAGCTCTCCAGGGGGTGTCGACACTGAAGCTTTCTTT.

This rearrangement joins TRBV19 to TRBJ2-2; 8 nucleotides agree with TRBD1. From germline, CDR1 is LNHDA and CDR2 SQIVND (reference sequence). V lost 6 bases to trimming and J lost 0 bases; unmatched junction nucleotides: 6. CDR3 length: 16 amino acids. The CDR3 DNA follows: TGTGCCAGTAGGCCCCGGGACAGGTCGAACACCGGGGAGCTGTTTTTT. Translation gives CASRPRDRSNTGELFF.

Here the CDR3 DNA reads TGTGCCAGCAGTTACGGGGACAGGGGAGGAACTGAAGCTTTCTTT. Its protein product is CASSYGDRGGTEAFF. The chain is built from TRBV6-5 and TRBJ1-1, with TRBD1 identical over 10 bases. With 2 bases clipped from V and 5 bases from J, the junction kept 5 bases outside the gene matches. Germline values: CDR1 MNHEY, CDR2 SVGAGI. There are 15 residues in the CDR3.

The chain employs TRBV25-1 and TRBJ1-5; possible D gene TRBD1, 5 bases. Germline-derived CDR1 and CDR2 are MGHDK and SYGVNS. This CDR3 contains 15 residues. The germline V and J ends were trimmed by 1 base and 5 bases, with 12 bases remaining between them. The CDR3 DNA follows: TGTGCCAGCAGTGAATCTGCAGGGTCGTATCAGCCCCAGCATTTT. Amino acid sequence: CASSESAGSYQPQHF.